These T cell receptor beta chains were read from a single sample in a study of patients and donors after allogeneic stem cell transplantation. TCRdb itself ran the RT-PCR reads through MiXCR, one entry per CDR3 protein. There are hundreds of thousands of distinct CDR3 sequences in the sample; approximately 16% occur only once, and over 6% lies in the top ten. Sample: blood, either unsorted or a sorted T cell fraction (not recorded which). The receptors were gathered from a human donor who was either an allogeneic HSCT recipient or a stem cell or donor lymphocyte infusion donor (not recorded which). It is not recorded whose cells these are; they may come from a transplant donor. Both conserved end residues are part of each CDR3. A D gene is named only where the DNA matches it firmly. For some rows the clone size is stated as once, few or many, or as a class when expanded; others skip it.

few	TRBJ2-5	TRBV4-1	.	CASSQGIQETQYF	TGCGCCAGCAGCCAAGGGATTCAAGAGACCCAGTACTTC
.	TRBJ1-2	TRBV6-1	.	CASSDPPGANYGYTF	TGTGCCAGCAGTGACCCCCCGGGAGCTAACTATGGCTACACCTTC
.	TRBJ2-1	TRBV2	.	CASSEQGTTYNEQFF	TGTGCCAGCAGTGAACAGGGGACAACCTACAATGAGCAGTTCTTC
few	TRBJ1-4	TRBV5-1	TRBD1	CASSLGLWGQSNEKLFF	TGCGCCAGCAGCTTGGGCCTTTGGGGACAGTCTAATGAAAAACTGTTTTTT
once	TRBJ1-5	TRBV20-1	.	CSALGELYQPQHF	TGCAGTGCTTTGGGAGAGCTCTATCAGCCCCAGCATTTT
few	TRBJ2-2	TRBV27	.	CASSLSLSGELFF	TGTGCCAGCAGTTTATCCCTTTCCGGGGAGCTGTTTTTT
.	TRBJ2-7	TRBV3-1	TRBD1	CASSRQRDRAHEQYF	TGTGCCAGCAGCCGCCAGAGGGACAGGGCCCACGAGCAGTACTTC
few	TRBJ1-2	TRBV6-2/TRBV6-3	.	CASSFAFYGYTF	TGTGCCAGCAGTTTCGCCTTCTATGGCTACACCTTC
few	TRBJ1-5	TRBV20-1	TRBD1	CSARETGDQPQHF	TGCAGTGCTAGAGAGACAGGGGATCAGCCCCAGCATTTT
few	TRBJ2-6	TRBV5-1	.	CASSLEWNGANVLTF	TGCGCCAGCAGCTTGGAGTGGAACGGGGCCAACGTCCTGACTTTC
.	TRBJ2-7	TRBV12-3/TRBV12-4	.	CASSSMHSYEQYF	TGTGCCAGCAGTTCGATGCACTCCTACGAGCAGTACTTC
.	TRBJ2-3	TRBV6-4	.	CASSDSAGITDTQYF	TGTGCCAGCAGTGACTCGGCGGGAATCACAGATACGCAGTATTTT
.	TRBJ1-1	TRBV12-3/TRBV12-4	.	CASSLAVGRVGNTEAFF	TGTGCCAGCAGTTTGGCGGTTGGTAGGGTAGGGAACACTGAAGCTTTCTTT
once	TRBJ2-1	TRBV11-2	.	CASSVTGWGGLNEQFF	TGTGCCAGCAGCGTAACGGGGTGGGGGGGCTTGAATGAGCAGTTCTTC
few	TRBJ1-3	TRBV7-9	.	CASSLNTSGNTIYF	TGTGCCAGCAGCTTGAACACCTCTGGAAACACCATATATTTT